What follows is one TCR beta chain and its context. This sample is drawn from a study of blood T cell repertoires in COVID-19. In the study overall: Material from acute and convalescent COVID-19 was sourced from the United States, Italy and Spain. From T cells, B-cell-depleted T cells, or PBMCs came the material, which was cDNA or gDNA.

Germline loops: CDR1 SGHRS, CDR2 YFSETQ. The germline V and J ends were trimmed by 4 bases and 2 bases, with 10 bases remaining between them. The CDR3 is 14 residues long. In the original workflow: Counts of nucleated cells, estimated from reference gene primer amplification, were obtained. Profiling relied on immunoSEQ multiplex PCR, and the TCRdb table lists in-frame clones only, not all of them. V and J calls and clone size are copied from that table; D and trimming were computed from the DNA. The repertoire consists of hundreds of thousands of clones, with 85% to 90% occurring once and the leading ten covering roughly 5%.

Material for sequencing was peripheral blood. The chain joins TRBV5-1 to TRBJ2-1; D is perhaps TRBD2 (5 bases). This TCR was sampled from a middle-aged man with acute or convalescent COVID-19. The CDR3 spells CASSPGGTYNEQFF. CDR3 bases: TGCGCCAGCAGCCCAGGAGGTACCTACAATGAGCAGTTCTTC.